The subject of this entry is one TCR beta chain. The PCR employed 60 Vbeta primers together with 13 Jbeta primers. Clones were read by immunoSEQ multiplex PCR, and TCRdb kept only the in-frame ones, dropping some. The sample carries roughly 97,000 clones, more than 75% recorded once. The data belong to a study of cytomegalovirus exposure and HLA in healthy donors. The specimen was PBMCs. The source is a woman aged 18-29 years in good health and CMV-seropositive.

CDR3 nucleotides: TGTGCCAGCGGGACTAGCGGGAGCTGGGGTGAGCAGTTCTTC. This sequence encodes CASGTSGSWGEQFF. The genes are TRBV6-1 and TRBJ2-1, with 14 bases lining up with TRBD2. In germline, CDR1 is MNHNS, CDR2 SASEGT. V lost 8 bases, J lost 9 bases, and 6 bases stayed unmatched. The length of the CDR3 is 14 residues.